This T cell receptor beta chain was obtained from a study of T cell repertoires in cytomegalovirus infection. MiXCR, run by TCRdb on the reads, gives a single entry per CDR3 protein. The table includes 560,000 or so distinct CDR3 sequences, more than 15% detected once. Trimming shortened V by 4 bases and J by 2 bases, and 9 bases separated the two germline ends. This CDR3 has 14 amino acids. Per the germline V gene, CDR1 is MNHEY and CDR2 is SVGEGT. Specimen: CD8+ T cells from PBMCs. The TCR comes from a human donor in good health (CMV status not recorded). Some clones in this sample may be carry-over from other donors' samples. The chain recombines TRBV6-2 or TRBV6-3 with TRBJ2-1; D gene uncertain. The CDR3: CASSFLGPYNEQFF. DNA for the CDR3: TGTGCCAGCAGTTTTTTAGGTCCCTACAATGAGCAGTTCTTC.